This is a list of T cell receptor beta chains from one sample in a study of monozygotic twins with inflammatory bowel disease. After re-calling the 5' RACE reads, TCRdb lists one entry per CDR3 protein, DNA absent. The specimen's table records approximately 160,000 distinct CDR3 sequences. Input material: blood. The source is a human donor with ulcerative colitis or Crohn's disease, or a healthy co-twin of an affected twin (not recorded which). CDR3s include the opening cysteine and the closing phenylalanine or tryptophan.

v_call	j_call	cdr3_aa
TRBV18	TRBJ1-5	CASSPGNQNVNQPQHF
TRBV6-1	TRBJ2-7	CASSMAYYEQYF
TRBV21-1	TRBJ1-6	CASSKGGGLGSYNSPLHF
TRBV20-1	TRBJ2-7	CSAPISSGGAYEQYF
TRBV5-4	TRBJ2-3	CASSLAGEFTDTQYF
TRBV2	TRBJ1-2	CASRPGPGGYTF
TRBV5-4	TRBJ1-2	CASSSRDRGYYGYTF
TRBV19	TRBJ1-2	CASSIQATARGYTF
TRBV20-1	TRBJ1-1	CSARGGSGWGEAFF
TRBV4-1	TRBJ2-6	CASSQTSSGANVLTF
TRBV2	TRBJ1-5	CASSEAPPGQPGPSNQPQHF
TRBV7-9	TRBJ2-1	CASSPRDRVENEQFF
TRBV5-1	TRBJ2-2	CASSLQGQNTGELFF
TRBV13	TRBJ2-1	CASSPSGGGSSPQFF
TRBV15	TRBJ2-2	CATSLRADTGEPFF
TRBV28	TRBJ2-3	CASRLPAGDTQYF
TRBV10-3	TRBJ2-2	CAISRGTPPSNTGELFF
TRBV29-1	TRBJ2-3	CSVLLGGRRADTQYF
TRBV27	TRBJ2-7	CASSIRDGADYEQYF
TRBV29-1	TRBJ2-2	CSVTQGSAGELFF
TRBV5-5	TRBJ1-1	CASSLDGRDEAFF
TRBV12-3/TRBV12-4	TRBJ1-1	CASSWGGGITEAFF
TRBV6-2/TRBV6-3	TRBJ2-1	CASSYGGSGRDNEQFF
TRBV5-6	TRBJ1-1	CASSFGGGLNTEAFF
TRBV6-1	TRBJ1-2	CASTGDRHTNYGYTF
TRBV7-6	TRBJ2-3	CASSFLVGSTDTQYF
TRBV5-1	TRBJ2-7	CASSLSPTSSLYF
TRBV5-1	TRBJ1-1	CASSFLLGNAEAFF
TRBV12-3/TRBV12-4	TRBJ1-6	CASSLTRHGSSYNSPLHF
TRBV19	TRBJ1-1	CASSMLWQNTEAFF
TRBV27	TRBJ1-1	CASSATGIEAFF
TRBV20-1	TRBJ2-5	CSATSAVPPETQYF
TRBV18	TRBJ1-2	CASSPQGPIDGYTF
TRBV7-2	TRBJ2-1	CASSLGYRVAYNEQFF
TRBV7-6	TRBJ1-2	CASSSLGQGDRGYGYTF
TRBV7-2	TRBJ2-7	CASTVTGGYEQYF
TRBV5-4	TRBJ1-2	CASSPGQNNYGYTF
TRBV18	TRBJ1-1	CASSPGPRLNTEAFF
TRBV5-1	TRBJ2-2	CASSPLPGDSTGELFF